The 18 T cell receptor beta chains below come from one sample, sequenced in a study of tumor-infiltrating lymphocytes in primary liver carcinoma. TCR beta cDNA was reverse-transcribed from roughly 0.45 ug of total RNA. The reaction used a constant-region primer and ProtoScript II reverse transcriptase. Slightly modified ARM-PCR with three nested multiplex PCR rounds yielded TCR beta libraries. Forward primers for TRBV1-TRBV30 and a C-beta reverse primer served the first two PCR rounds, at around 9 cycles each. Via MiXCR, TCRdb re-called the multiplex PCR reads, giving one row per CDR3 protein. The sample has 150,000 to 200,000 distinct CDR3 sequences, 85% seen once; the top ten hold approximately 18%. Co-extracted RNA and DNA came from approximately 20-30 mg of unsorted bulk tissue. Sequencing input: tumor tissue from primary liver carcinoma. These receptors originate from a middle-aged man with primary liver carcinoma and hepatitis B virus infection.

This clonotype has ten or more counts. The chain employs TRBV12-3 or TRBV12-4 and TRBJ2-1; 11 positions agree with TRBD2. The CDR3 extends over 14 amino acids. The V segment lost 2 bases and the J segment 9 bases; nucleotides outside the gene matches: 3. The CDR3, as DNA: TGTGCCAGCAGTTTAACTAGCGGGAGTGGTGAGCAGTTCTTC. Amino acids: CASSLTSGSGEQFF.

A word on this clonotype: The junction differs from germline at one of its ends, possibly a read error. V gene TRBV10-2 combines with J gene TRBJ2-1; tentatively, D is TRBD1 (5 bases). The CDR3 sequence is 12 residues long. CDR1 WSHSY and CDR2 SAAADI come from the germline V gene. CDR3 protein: CASSRANNVQFF. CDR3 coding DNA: TGCGCCAGCAGCAGGGCAAACAATGTGCAGTTCTTT.

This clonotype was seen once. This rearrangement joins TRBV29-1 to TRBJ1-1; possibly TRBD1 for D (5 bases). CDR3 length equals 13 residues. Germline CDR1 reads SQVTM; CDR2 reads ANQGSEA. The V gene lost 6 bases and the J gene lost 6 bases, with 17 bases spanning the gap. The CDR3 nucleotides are TGCAGCGTCTCGAATCGGGGCGGAGCTGAAGCTTTCTTT. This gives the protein CSVSNRGGAEAFF.

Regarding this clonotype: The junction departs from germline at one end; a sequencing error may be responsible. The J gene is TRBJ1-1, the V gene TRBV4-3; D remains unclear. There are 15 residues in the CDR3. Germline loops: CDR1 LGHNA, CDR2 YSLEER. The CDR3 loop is CVSSQEFGKRTEASF. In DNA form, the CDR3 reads TGCGTCAGCAGCCAAGAGTTCGGGAAAAGAACTGAAGCTTCCTTT.

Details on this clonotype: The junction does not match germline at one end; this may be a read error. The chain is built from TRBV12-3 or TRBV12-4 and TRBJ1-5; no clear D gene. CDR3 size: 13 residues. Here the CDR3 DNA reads TGTACCAGCAGTGGGCCGCGGTTTCAGCCCCAGCATTTT. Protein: CTSSGPRFQPQHF.

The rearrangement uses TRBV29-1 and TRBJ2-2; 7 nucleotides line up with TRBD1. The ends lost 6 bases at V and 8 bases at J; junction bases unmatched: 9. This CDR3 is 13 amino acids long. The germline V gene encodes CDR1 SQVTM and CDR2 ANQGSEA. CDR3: CSVGQAITGELFF. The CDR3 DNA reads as TGCAGCGTAGGACAGGCGATCACTGGGGAGCTGTTTTTT.

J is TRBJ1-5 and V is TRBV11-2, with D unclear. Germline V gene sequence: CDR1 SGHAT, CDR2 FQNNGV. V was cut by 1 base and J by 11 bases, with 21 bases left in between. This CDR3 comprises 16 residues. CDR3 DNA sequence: TGTGCCAGCAGCTTAGGAGACACGGGTTGGGCGCAGTCCCAGCATTTT. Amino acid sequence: CASSLGDTGWAQSQHF.

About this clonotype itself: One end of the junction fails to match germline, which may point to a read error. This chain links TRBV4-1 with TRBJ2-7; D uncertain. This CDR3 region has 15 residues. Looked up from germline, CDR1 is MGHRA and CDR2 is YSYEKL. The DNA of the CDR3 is TGTGCCAGTAACCCCCGAGAGGAACTCTTCTACGAGCAGTACTTC. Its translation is CASNPREELFYEQYF.

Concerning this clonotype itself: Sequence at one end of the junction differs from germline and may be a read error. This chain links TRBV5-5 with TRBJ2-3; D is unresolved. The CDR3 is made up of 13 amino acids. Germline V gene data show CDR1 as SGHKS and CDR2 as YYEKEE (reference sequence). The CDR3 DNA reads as TGTGCCAGCAGGTTAGGCTACGGAGATACGCAGTTTTTT. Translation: CASRLGYGDTQFF.

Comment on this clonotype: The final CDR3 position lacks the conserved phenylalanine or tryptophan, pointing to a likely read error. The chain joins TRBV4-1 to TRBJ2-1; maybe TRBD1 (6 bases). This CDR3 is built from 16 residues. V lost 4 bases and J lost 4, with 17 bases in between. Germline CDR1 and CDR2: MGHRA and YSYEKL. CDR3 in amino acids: CASSPKLVGAYNEQFL. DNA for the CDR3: TGCGCCAGCAGCCCCAAACTAGTGGGGGCTTACAATGAGCAGTTCTTA.

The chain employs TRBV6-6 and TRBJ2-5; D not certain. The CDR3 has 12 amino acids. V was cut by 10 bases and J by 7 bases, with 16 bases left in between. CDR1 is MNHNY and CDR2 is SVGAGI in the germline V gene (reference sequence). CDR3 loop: CANSPVAVTQYF. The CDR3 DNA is TGTGCCAACAGCCCTGTCGCGGTGACCCAGTACTTC.

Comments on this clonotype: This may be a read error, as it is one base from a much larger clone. CDR3 residues: CTSSLFSGVGETQYF. CDR3 sequence (DNA): TGTACCAGCAGCTTGTTTTCAGGGGTGGGAGAGACCCAGTACTTC. The V gene is TRBV5-4, the J gene TRBJ2-5; D may be TRBD1 (6 bases). The CDR3 length is 15 residues. Germline assignment: CDR1 SGHNT and CDR2 YYREEE (reference sequence).

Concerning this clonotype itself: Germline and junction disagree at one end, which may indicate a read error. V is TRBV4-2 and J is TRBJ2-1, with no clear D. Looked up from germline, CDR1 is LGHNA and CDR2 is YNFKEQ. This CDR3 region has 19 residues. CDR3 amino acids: CASGQDRTGPVEGPLEQFF. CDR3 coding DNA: TGTGCCAGCGGCCAAGATCGTACCGGCCCAGTGGAAGGGCCGTTGGAGCAGTTCTTC.

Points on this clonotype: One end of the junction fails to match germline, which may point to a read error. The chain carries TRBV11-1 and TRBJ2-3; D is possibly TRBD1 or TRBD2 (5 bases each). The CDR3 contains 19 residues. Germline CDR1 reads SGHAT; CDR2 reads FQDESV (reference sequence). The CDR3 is CASSSGGSTLGARTYTQYF. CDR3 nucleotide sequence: TGTGCCAGCAGCTCTGGGGGAAGCACTCTTGGAGCCCGCACATATACGCAGTATTTT.

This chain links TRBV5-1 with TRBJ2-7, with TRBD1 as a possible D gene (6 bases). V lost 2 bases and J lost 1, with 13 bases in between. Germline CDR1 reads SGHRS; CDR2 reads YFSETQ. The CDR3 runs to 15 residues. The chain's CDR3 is CASSFTGFKSYEQYF. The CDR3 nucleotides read TGCGCCAGCAGCTTCACAGGGTTTAAATCCTACGAGCAGTACTTC.

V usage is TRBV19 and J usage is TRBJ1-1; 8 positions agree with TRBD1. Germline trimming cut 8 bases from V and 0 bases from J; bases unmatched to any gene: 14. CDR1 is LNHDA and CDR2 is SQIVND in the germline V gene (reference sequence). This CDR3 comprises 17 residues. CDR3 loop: CASRTREQGDLNTEAFF. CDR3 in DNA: TGTGCCAGTCGCACTCGGGAACAGGGGGATCTGAACACTGAAGCTTTCTTT.

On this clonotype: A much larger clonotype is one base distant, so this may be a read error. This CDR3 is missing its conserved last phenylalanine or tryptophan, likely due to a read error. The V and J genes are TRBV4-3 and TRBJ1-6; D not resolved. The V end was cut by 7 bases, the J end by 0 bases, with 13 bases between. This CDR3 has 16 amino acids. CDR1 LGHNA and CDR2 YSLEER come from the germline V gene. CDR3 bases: TGCGCCAGCACCCCGGGCCGGGGCTCCTATAATTCACCCCTCCACATT. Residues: CASTPGRGSYNSPLHI.

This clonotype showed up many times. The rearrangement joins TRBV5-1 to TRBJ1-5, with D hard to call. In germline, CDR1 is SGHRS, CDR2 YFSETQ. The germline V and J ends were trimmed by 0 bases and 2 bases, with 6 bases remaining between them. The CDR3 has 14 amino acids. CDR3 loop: CASSLEGGNQPQHF. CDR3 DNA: TGCGCCAGCAGCTTGGAAGGCGGCAATCAGCCCCAGCATTTT. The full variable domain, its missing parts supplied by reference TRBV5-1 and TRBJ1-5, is KAGVTQTPRYLIKTRGQQVTLSCSPISGHRSVSWYQQTPGQGLQFLFEYFSETQRNKGNFPGRFSGRQFSNSRSEMNVSTLELGDSALYLCASSLEGGNQPQHFGDGTRLSIL.